This TCR beta chain was profiled in a study of shared clonotypes between healthy human individuals. Authors' data handling: Junction-only immunoSEQ data arrived without quality scores, meaning filtering differed. Assay: immunoSEQ multiplex PCR; the TCRdb copy retains only in-frame clones and omits some. V, J and clone size were drawn from that table, and D and trimming were deduced from the DNA. Among hundreds of thousands of clones listed, about 76% were seen once. There were only Caucasian adults among the donors, and all lived in Nashville, Tennessee. As concerns this clone: Its antigen is unknown.

The germline CDR1 and CDR2 sequences are GTSNPN and SVGIG (reference sequence). The CDR3 loop spans 15 amino acids. V was clipped by 0 bases and J by 3 bases, with 15 bases between them. Study outcomes and limitations: Only blood underwent sampling, and tissue repertoires likely differ.

The chain joins TRBV30 to TRBJ2-7; D is ambiguous. The origin of this receptor is a woman aged 40 to 55 in good health. Some clones in this sample may be carry-over from other donors' samples. The specimen was PBMCs. The CDR3 region is CAWSVGSPGNYEQYF. The CDR3 nucleotides are TGTGCCTGGAGTGTCGGGTCCCCTGGGAACTACGAGCAGTACTTC.